The 9 T cell receptor beta chains listed next were all sequenced from one sample in a study of cytomegalovirus exposure and HLA in healthy donors. The PCR used 60 Vbeta and 13 Jbeta primers. Data came from immunoSEQ multiplex PCR; TCRdb stores just in-frame clones and leaves some out. The sample has about 160,000 clones, approximately 80% seen once. Sequencing was performed on PBMCs. The receptors were sampled from a man between 50 and 59 years old in good health and CMV-seropositive.

V and J are TRBV7-2 and TRBJ2-1; a weak D match, TRBD2 (5 bases). The CDR3 length is 15 residues. The germline V gene has CDR1 SGHTA and CDR2 FQGNSA. V was pared by 2 bases and J by 8 bases, with 16 bases between. CDR3 amino acids: CASSLRSVRGYEQFF. The CDR3 coding sequence is TGTGCCAGCAGCTTAAGGTCCGTTCGGGGATATGAGCAGTTCTTC.

The chain uses TRBV23-1 and TRBJ2-1; 11 bases match TRBD1. TRBV23-1 has ORF status, its function being uncertain. The V gene end was trimmed by 2 bases and the J gene end by 7 bases; junction bases not matched to a gene: 7. The CDR3 runs to 16 residues. Here the CDR3 DNA reads TGCGCCAGCAGTCAAAAAAGGACAGGGGGCGCGAATGAGCAGTTCTTC. This gives the protein CASSQKRTGGANEQFF.

This clone has more than one count but fewer than ten. The chain links TRBV10-3 to TRBJ2-7; TRBD2 matches 14 bases. The CDR3 runs 17 residues. Germline V CDR1 and CDR2: ENHRY, SYGVKD. The ends lost 8 bases at V and 4 bases at J; junction bases unmatched: 13. CDR3 amino acids: CAIQGTGRTSGGYEQYF. As DNA, the CDR3 is TGTGCCATCCAGGGGACAGGGAGGACTAGCGGGGGGTACGAGCAGTACTTC.

The chain is built from TRBV4-3 and TRBJ1-5; D might be TRBD1 (5 bases). Per germline, CDR1 LGHNA and CDR2 YSLEER. Trimming removed 1 base from V and 4 bases from J, with 11 bases in between. The CDR3 is 15 residues long. The CDR3: CASSQGGTWNQPQHF. The CDR3 coding sequence is TGCGCCAGCAGCCAAGGGGGGACTTGGAATCAGCCCCAGCATTTT.

The chain joins TRBV5-6 to TRBJ1-5; 8 bases line up with TRBD1. The CDR3 contains 16 residues. Germline loops: CDR1 SGHDT, CDR2 YYEEEE. V was pared by 3 bases and J by 0 bases, with 5 bases of the junction left unmatched. CDR3: CASSSGGLHSNQPQHF. The CDR3 region has the DNA TGTGCCAGCAGCTCAGGGGGCCTTCATAGCAATCAGCCCCAGCATTTT.

This clone was counted only a few times. V gene TRBV11-3 combines with J gene TRBJ2-3; TRBD2 matches at 8 bases. The CDR3 has 13 amino acids. Germline V lookup: CDR1 SGHNT, CDR2 YENEEA. Germline trimming cut 5 bases from V and 4 bases from J; bases unmatched to any gene: 2. The CDR3: CASSPGRADTQYF. The DNA of the CDR3 is TGTGCCAGCAGCCCCGGGAGGGCAGATACGCAGTATTTT.

This sequence joins TRBV4-1 and TRBJ1-2; no reliable D call. V was cut by 1 base and J by 4 bases, with 16 bases left in between. The germline V gene encodes CDR1 MGHRA and CDR2 YSYEKL. The CDR3 spans 16 residues. This chain's CDR3 is CASSQAPSVGSYGYTF. Written as DNA, the CDR3 is TGCGCCAGCAGCCAAGCCCCGTCGGTAGGGAGCTATGGCTACACCTTC.

The genes are TRBV28 and TRBJ1-2; possible D gene TRBD1, 6 bases. Germline V gene lookup returns CDR1 MDHEN and CDR2 SYDVKM. The CDR3 runs to 14 residues. Deletions cut 3 bases from V and 3 bases from J, with 11 bases between. CDR3 DNA sequence: TGTGCCAGCAGTTTCGGCAGGGGAGACTATGGCTACACCTTC. Translated: CASSFGRGDYGYTF.

The chain uses TRBV6-5 and TRBJ1-2; D perhaps matches TRBD1 (6 bases). CDR3 length equals 16 residues. Per germline, CDR1 MNHEY and CDR2 SVGAGI. The V end lost 1 base, the J end lost 3 bases, and 15 bases lay between the germline ends. The CDR3 DNA follows: TGTGCCAGCAGTTACTTGCGGGGGGCATCGGACTATGGCTACACCTTC. It encodes CASSYLRGASDYGYTF.